This TCR beta chain was recorded in a study of blood T cell repertoires in COVID-19. Study context: PBMCs, B-cell-depleted T cells, or T cells were the source of the cDNA or gDNA that made up the material.

Patients from Seattle were sampled longitudinally, starting during active infection. The germline V gene encodes CDR1 SQVTM and CDR2 ANQGSEA. The CDR3 sequence is 16 residues long. Deletions cut 6 bases from V and 0 bases from J, with 20 bases between. Produced via immunoSEQ multiplex PCR; TCRdb's table is partial and in-frame only. The data show under 550,000 clones, approximately 90% seen once. This chain connects TRBV29-1 to TRBJ1-1; D might be TRBD1 (5 bases). The receptor comes from a man between 18 and 29 years old with COVID-19, enrolled during active disease. Sequenced input: peripheral blood. Here the CDR3 reads CSVQYHTRDMNTEAFF. CDR3 bases: TGCAGCGTCCAATATCATACCAGGGATATGAACACTGAAGCTTTCTTT.